This is a list of T cell receptor beta chains from one sample in a study of lymphopenia after photon versus proton radiotherapy. Clones were sequenced by immunoSEQ multiplex PCR, and TCRdb holds only the in-frame ones, with some missing. Of fewer than 35,000 clones in the sample, roughly 88% are singletons; the top ten hold less than 7%. The sequenced sample was peripheral blood, obtained from a patient treated with photon-based radiotherapy. All receptors derive from a woman aged 45-60 years with pancreatic cancer. The CDR3 runs from the conserved cysteine through the conserved F or W. The order of the fields is V gene, J gene, clone size, D gene, CDR3 DNA, CDR3 protein. D genes are given only for firm matches. The listing skips clone size in some rows; elsewhere it reads once, few, many or a size class.

v_gene: TRBV29-1
j_gene: TRBJ1-1
abundance: .
d_gene: .
CDR3nt: TGCAGCGTTGATCGGACCCCGAACACTGAAGCTTTCTTT
CDR3aa: CSVDRTPNTEAFF

v_gene: TRBV28
j_gene: TRBJ2-1
abundance: .
d_gene: .
CDR3nt: TGTGCCAGCAGTTTCCCTCGAACAGGGACTTACAATGAGCAGTTCTTC
CDR3aa: CASSFPRTGTYNEQFF

v_gene: TRBV16
j_gene: TRBJ2-4
abundance: .
d_gene: .
CDR3nt: TGTGCCAGCAGCCAATCTGGGAGACAAGGCAAAAACATTCAGTACTTC
CDR3aa: CASSQSGRQGKNIQYF

v_gene: TRBV11-2
j_gene: TRBJ1-5
abundance: once
d_gene: TRBD1
CDR3nt: TGTGCCAGCAGTAAGACAGGGGGCCGCAATCAGCCCCAGCATTTT
CDR3aa: CASSKTGGRNQPQHF

v_gene: TRBV29-1
j_gene: TRBJ1-2
abundance: .
d_gene: .
CDR3nt: TGCAGCGTCCCTACCCGACATATAGCTAACTATGGCTACACCTTC
CDR3aa: CSVPTRHIANYGYTF

v_gene: TRBV6-1
j_gene: TRBJ2-5
abundance: once
d_gene: .
CDR3nt: TGTGCCAGTTCAAACCCCAGGGGATTCCAAGAGACCCAGTACTTC
CDR3aa: CASSNPRGFQETQYF

v_gene: TRBV27
j_gene: TRBJ2-7
abundance: .
d_gene: .
CDR3nt: TGTGCCAGCAGTTTAGCGGGAACCAACGAGCAGTACTTC
CDR3aa: CASSLAGTNEQYF

v_gene: TRBV25-1
j_gene: TRBJ2-1
abundance: once
d_gene: TRBD2
CDR3nt: TGTGCCAGCAGTGGGACTAGCGGGAGAGCCGGGGAGCAGTTCTTC
CDR3aa: CASSGTSGRAGEQFF

v_gene: TRBV6-5
j_gene: TRBJ2-1
abundance: .
d_gene: .
CDR3nt: TGTGCCAGCAGTTACGTGGGGGGCTACAATGAGCAGTTCTTC
CDR3aa: CASSYVGGYNEQFF

v_gene: TRBV9
j_gene: TRBJ2-1
abundance: .
d_gene: .
CDR3nt: TGTGCCAGCAGCTTTGGGCCGCAAGATGAGCAGTTCTTC
CDR3aa: CASSFGPQDEQFF

v_gene: TRBV2
j_gene: TRBJ2-7
abundance: once
d_gene: TRBD1
CDR3nt: TGTGCCAGCAGTGAGGGACAGGGCCTGTACGAGCAGTACTTC
CDR3aa: CASSEGQGLYEQYF

v_gene: TRBV7-9
j_gene: TRBJ1-4
abundance: few
d_gene: .
CDR3nt: TGTGCCAGCAGCTTAGATCCGGTAGGGCCTCATGAAAAACTGTTTTTT
CDR3aa: CASSLDPVGPHEKLFF

v_gene: TRBV5-6
j_gene: TRBJ1-3
abundance: .
d_gene: .
CDR3nt: TGTGCCAGCAGCTGGTGGAGCTCTGGAAACACCATATATTTT
CDR3aa: CASSWWSSGNTIYF